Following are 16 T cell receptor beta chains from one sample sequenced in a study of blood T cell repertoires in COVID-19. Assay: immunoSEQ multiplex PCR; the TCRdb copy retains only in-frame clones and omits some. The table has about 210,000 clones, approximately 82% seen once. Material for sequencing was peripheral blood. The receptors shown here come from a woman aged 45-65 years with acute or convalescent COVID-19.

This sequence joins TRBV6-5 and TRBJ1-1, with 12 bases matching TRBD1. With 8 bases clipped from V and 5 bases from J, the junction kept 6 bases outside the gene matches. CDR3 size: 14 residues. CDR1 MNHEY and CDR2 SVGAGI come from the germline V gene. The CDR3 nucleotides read TGTGCCAGCCCGGGACAGGGGGCGGGTACTGAAGCTTTCTTT. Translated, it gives CASPGQGAGTEAFF.

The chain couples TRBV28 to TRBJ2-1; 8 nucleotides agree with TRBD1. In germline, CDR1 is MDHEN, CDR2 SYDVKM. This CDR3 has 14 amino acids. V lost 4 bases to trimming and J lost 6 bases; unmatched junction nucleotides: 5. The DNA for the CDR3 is TGTGCCAGCAGTTCGGGACAGGATCGCAATGAGCAGTTCTTC. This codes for CASSSGQDRNEQFF.

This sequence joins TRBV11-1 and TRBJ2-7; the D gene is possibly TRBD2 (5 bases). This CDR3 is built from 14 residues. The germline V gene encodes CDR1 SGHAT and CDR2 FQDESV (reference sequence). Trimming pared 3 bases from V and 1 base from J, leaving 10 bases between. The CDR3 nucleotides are TGTGCCAGCAGCTTCGGAGGAAGGTCCTACGAGCAGTACTTC. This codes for CASSFGGRSYEQYF.

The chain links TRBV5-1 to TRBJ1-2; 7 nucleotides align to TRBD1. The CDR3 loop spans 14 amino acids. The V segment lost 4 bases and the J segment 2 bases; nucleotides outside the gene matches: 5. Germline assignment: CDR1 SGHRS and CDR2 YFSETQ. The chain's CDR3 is CASSPGTVNYGYTF. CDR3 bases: TGCGCCAGCAGCCCCGGGACAGTAAACTATGGCTACACCTTC.

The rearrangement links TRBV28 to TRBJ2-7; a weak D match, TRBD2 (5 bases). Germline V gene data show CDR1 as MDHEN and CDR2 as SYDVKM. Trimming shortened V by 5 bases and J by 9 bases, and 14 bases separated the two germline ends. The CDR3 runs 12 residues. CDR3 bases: TGTGCCAGCAGTCCCCGAGGGAGCCGGCAGTACTTC. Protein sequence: CASSPRGSRQYF.

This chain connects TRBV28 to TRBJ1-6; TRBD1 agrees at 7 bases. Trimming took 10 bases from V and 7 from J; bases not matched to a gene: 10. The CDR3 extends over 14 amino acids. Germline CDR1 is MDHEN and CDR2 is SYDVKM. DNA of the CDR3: TGTGCCACTATCCCGGGACAGACAAATTCACCCCTCCACTTT. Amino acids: CATIPGQTNSPLHF.

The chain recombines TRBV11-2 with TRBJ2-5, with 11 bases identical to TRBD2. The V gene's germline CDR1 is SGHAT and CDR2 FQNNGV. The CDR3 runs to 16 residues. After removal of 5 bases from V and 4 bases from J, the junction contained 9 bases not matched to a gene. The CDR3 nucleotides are TGTGCCAGCAGCCCGCTACTAGCGGGAGTCGTAGAGACCCAGTACTTC. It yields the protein CASSPLLAGVVETQYF.

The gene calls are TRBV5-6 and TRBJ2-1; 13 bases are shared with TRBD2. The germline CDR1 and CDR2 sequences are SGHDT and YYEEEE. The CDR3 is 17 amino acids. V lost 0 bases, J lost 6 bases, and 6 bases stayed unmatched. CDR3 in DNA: TGTGCCAGCAGCTTGGACCCCGGGACTAGCGGGATCAATGAGCAGTTCTTC. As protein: CASSLDPGTSGINEQFF.

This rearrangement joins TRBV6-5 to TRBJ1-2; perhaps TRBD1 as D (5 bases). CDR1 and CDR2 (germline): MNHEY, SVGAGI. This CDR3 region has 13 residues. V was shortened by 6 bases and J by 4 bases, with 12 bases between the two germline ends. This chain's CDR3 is CASSLTGGYGYTF. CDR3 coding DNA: TGTGCCAGCAGCCTAACCGGGGGCTATGGCTACACCTTC.

DNA of the CDR3: TGTGCCAGCAACCGGGGGGTTCAAGAGACCCAGTACTTC. This gives the protein CASNRGVQETQYF. V usage is TRBV11-2 and J usage is TRBJ2-5, with 7 bases aligning to TRBD2. CDR3 length: 13 amino acids. CDR1 and CDR2 (germline): SGHAT, FQNNGV. The V gene end was trimmed by 7 bases and the J gene end by 2 bases; junction bases not matched to a gene: 4.

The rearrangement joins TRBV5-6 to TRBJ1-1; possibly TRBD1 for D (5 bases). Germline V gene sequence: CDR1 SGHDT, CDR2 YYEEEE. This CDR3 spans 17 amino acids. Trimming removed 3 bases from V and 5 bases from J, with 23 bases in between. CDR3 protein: CASSSWGLQLRLTEAFF. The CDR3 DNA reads TGTGCCAGCAGCTCGTGGGGACTACAACTAAGGTTAACTGAAGCTTTCTTT.

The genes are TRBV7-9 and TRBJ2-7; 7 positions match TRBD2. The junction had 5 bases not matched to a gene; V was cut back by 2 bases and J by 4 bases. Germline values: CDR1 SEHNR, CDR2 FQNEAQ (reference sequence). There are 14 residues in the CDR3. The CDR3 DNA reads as TGTGCCAGCAGCTTACAGGGACTATCATACGAGCAGTACTTC. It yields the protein CASSLQGLSYEQYF.

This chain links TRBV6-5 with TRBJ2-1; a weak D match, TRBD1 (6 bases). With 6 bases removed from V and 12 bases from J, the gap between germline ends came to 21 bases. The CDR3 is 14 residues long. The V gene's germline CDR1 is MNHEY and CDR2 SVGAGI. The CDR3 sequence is CASSSRGWGQGQFF. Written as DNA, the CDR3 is TGTGCCAGCAGCTCGAGGGGGTGGGGGCAGGGGCAGTTCTTC.

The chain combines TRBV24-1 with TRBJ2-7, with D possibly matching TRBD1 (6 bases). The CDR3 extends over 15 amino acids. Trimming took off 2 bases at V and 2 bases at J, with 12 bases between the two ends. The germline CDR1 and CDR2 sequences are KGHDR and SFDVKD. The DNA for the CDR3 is TGTGCCACCAGTGATTCTGGACAGAATGCCTACGAGCAGTACTTC. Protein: CATSDSGQNAYEQYF.

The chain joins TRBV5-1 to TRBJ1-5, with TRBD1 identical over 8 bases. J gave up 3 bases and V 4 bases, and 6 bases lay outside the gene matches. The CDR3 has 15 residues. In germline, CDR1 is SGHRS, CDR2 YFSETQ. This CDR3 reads CASSPGQGPNQPQHF. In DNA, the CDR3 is TGCGCCAGCAGCCCCGGACAGGGCCCCAATCAGCCCCAGCATTTT. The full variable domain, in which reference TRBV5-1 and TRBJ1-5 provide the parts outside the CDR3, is KAGVTQTPRYLIKTRGQQVTLSCSPISGHRSVSWYQQTPGQGLQFLFEYFSETQRNKGNFPGRFSGRQFSNSRSEMNVSTLELGDSALYLCASSPGQGPNQPQHFGDGTRLSIL.

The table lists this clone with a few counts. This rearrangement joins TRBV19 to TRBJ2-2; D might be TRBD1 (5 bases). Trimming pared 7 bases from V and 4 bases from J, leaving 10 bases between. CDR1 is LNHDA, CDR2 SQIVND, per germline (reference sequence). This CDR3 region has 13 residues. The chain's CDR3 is CASMLGVTGELFF. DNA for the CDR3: TGTGCCAGTATGTTAGGGGTCACCGGGGAGCTGTTTTTT.